The rows below give T cell receptor beta chains drawn from one sample of a study of post-analysis software for immune sequencing data. A single record per CDR3 protein comes from TCRdb applying MiXCR to the PCR reads. The data show hundreds of thousands of distinct CDR3 sequences, around 64% seen once. The source material was blood. These receptors came from a girl under 10 years old with multiple sclerosis. CDR3s include the opening cysteine and the closing phenylalanine or tryptophan. Fields, in order: clone size, J gene, D gene, V gene, CDR3 protein, CDR3 DNA. D genes are given only for firm matches. Only some rows state a clone size, as once, few, many or a class for expanded clones.

clone size: -; J gene: TRBJ2-7; D gene: -; V gene: TRBV20-1; CDR3 protein: CSAREGYEQYF; CDR3 DNA: TGCAGTGCTAGAGAGGGGTACGAGCAGTACTTC
clone size: -; J gene: TRBJ2-5; D gene: -; V gene: TRBV20-1; CDR3 protein: CSARMEGTGETQYF; CDR3 DNA: TGCAGTGCTAGAATGGAAGGAACGGGAGAGACCCAGTACTTC
clone size: -; J gene: TRBJ2-1; D gene: -; V gene: TRBV6-1; CDR3 protein: CASSEGVSSPNEQFF; CDR3 DNA: TGTGCCAGCAGTGAAGGGGTCTCCTCCCCCAATGAGCAGTTCTTC
clone size: few; J gene: TRBJ1-2; D gene: -; V gene: TRBV29-1; CDR3 protein: CSVVGIYGYTF; CDR3 DNA: TGCAGCGTTGTAGGTATCTATGGCTACACCTTC
clone size: -; J gene: TRBJ2-5; D gene: -; V gene: TRBV6-1; CDR3 protein: CASDPQGGQETQYF; CDR3 DNA: TGTGCCAGCGATCCCCAGGGGGGCCAAGAGACCCAGTACTTC
clone size: few; J gene: TRBJ1-2; D gene: -; V gene: TRBV12-3/TRBV12-4; CDR3 protein: CASSPTEANYGYTF; CDR3 DNA: TGTGCCAGCAGTCCGACAGAAGCTAACTATGGCTACACCTTC
clone size: -; J gene: TRBJ2-3; D gene: -; V gene: TRBV7-2; CDR3 protein: CASSLVGHTSTDTQYF; CDR3 DNA: TGTGCCAGCAGCTTAGTCGGACATACTAGCACAGATACGCAGTATTTT
clone size: -; J gene: TRBJ1-2; D gene: -; V gene: TRBV20-1; CDR3 protein: CSAVPLPRGSQPIYGYTF; CDR3 DNA: TGCAGTGCTGTGCCTTTGCCAAGGGGGTCCCAGCCGATCTATGGCTACACCTTC
clone size: few; J gene: TRBJ2-5; D gene: -; V gene: TRBV12-3/TRBV12-4; CDR3 protein: CASSPSASETQYF; CDR3 DNA: TGTGCCAGCAGTCCCTCCGCTTCCGAGACCCAGTACTTC
clone size: few; J gene: TRBJ2-2; D gene: -; V gene: TRBV6-6; CDR3 protein: CASSYMEGSTGELFF; CDR3 DNA: TGTGCCAGCAGTTATATGGAGGGTTCCACCGGGGAGCTGTTTTTT
clone size: -; J gene: TRBJ1-2; D gene: TRBD1; V gene: TRBV27; CDR3 protein: CASSPWTGGNGYTF; CDR3 DNA: TGTGCCAGCAGTCCCTGGACAGGGGGGAATGGCTACACCTTC
clone size: -; J gene: TRBJ2-4; D gene: -; V gene: TRBV12-3/TRBV12-4; CDR3 protein: CASSRDAVLAKNIQYF; CDR3 DNA: TGTGCCAGCAGCAGGGACGCGGTACTAGCCAAAAACATTCAGTACTTC